These 28 T cell receptor beta chains were sequenced from one sample in a study of human versus mouse CDR3 diversity and MHC coevolution. Sequencing used immunoSEQ multiplex PCR; TCRdb keeps in-frame clones, though not all of them. The sample lists about 81,000 clones, roughly 93% occurring once. The sequenced sample consisted of naive CD4+ T cells from blood. Specified subset: CD45RO-negative CD62L-positive naive CD4 T cells. The receptors derive from a person aged 30 to 70 in good health.

The chain links TRBV27 to TRBJ1-5; D may be TRBD1 (6 bases). The V gene lost 2 bases and the J gene lost 2 bases, with 13 bases spanning the gap. This CDR3 is built from 16 residues. Germline lookup yields CDR1 MNHEY and CDR2 SMNVEV (reference sequence). The CDR3 reads CASSLRGTMGNQPQHF. The DNA of the CDR3 is TGTGCCAGCAGTTTAAGAGGGACAATGGGCAATCAGCCCCAGCATTTT.

This chain uses TRBV27 with TRBJ1-5, with 8 bases aligning to TRBD1. This CDR3 comprises 17 residues. Germline CDR1 and CDR2: MNHEY and SMNVEV (reference sequence). V lost 5 bases and J lost 2; bases outside the gene matches: 11. This chain's CDR3 is CASSPTQGDLGNQPQHF. CDR3 in DNA: TGTGCCAGCAGTCCAACACAGGGGGATCTTGGCAATCAGCCCCAGCATTTT.

This chain uses TRBV5-4 with TRBJ1-5; D is undetermined. The germline V gene encodes CDR1 SGHNT and CDR2 YYREEE (reference sequence). The CDR3 is 14 residues long. V was trimmed by 0 bases and J by 9 bases, leaving 13 bases between them. The CDR3 nucleotides are TGTGCCAGCAGCTTGGCTGGAACGTCAGGGCCCCAGCATTTT. It is translated as CASSLAGTSGPQHF.

V usage is TRBV5-4 and J usage is TRBJ1-6; TRBD1 matches at 8 bases. Germline CDR1 SGHNT, CDR2 YYREEE (reference sequence). The trim removed 4 bases at V and 0 bases at J, leaving 6 bases unmatched. The CDR3 runs to 17 residues. The CDR3 region is CASSGDRRSSYNSPLHF. DNA of the CDR3: TGTGCCAGCAGCGGGGACAGGAGGAGCTCCTATAATTCACCCCTCCACTTT.

The table lists this clone with a count of one. This chain uses TRBV9 with TRBJ2-7; D may be TRBD2 (7 bases). CDR3 size: 15 residues. The germline V gene encodes CDR1 SGDLS and CDR2 YYNGEE. V gave up 0 bases and J gave up 7 bases, with 17 bases separating them. In DNA form, the CDR3 reads TGTGCCAGCAGCGTAGCTGGAGGGGGGGTTCGGGAGCAGTACTTC. Translation: CASSVAGGGVREQYF.

The chain uses TRBV11-2 and TRBJ2-1; 9 bases match TRBD1. V lost 3 bases and J lost 3; bases outside the gene matches: 3. Per the germline V gene, CDR1 is SGHAT and CDR2 is FQNNGV. CDR3 length: 15 residues. Written as DNA, the CDR3 is TGTGCCAGCAGCTTTACAGGGGGCAGCTACAATGAGCAGTTCTTC. Translated: CASSFTGGSYNEQFF. Using reference TRBV11-2 and TRBJ2-1 for the parts outside the CDR3, the full variable domain is EAGVAQSPRYKIIEKRQSVAFWCNPISGHATLYWYQQILGQGPKLLIQFQNNGVVDDSQLPKDRFSAERLKGVDSTLKIQPAKLEDSAVYLCASSFTGGSYNEQFFGPGTRLTVL.

The V and J genes are TRBV7-9 and TRBJ2-7, with D possibly TRBD2 on 5 matching bases. The CDR3 spans 13 residues. Germline lookup yields CDR1 SEHNR and CDR2 FQNEAQ (reference sequence). The V end lost 5 bases, the J end lost 0 bases, and 8 bases lay between the germline ends. The CDR3 is CASSPDYSYEQYF. CDR3 bases: TGTGCCAGCAGCCCCGACTACTCCTACGAGCAGTACTTC.

This chain uses TRBV2 with TRBJ2-7, with 8 positions matching TRBD2. V lost 4 bases and J lost 3; bases outside the gene matches: 5. CDR1 is SNHLY, CDR2 FYNNEI, per germline. This CDR3 has 14 amino acids. For the CDR3, the DNA is TGTGCCAGCAGTGGGGTAGCGGGGCACTACGAGCAGTACTTC. As protein: CASSGVAGHYEQYF. The full variable domain, with the rest looked up from reference TRBV2 and TRBJ2-7, is EPEVTQTPSHQVTQMGQEVILRCVPISNHLYFYWYRQILGQKVEFLVSFYNNEISEKSEIFDDQFSVERPDGSNFTLKIRSTKLEDSAMYFCASSGVAGHYEQYFGPGTRLTVT.

This chain connects TRBV5-1 to TRBJ2-3; 10 positions agree with TRBD2. CDR3 length equals 15 residues. The germline CDR1 and CDR2 sequences are SGHRS and YFSETQ. V trimming: 4 bases; J trimming: 4 bases; junction bases outside the gene matches: 6. The CDR3 spells CASSLASGSPDTQYF. The CDR3 coding sequence is TGCGCCAGCAGCCTGGCTAGCGGGAGCCCAGATACGCAGTATTTT. Full variable domain (outside the CDR3, taken from reference TRBV5-1 and TRBJ2-3): KAGVTQTPRYLIKTRGQQVTLSCSPISGHRSVSWYQQTPGQGLQFLFEYFSETQRNKGNFPGRFSGRQFSNSRSEMNVSTLELGDSALYLCASSLASGSPDTQYFGPGTRLTVL.

V usage is TRBV7-2 and J usage is TRBJ2-6; TRBD1 agrees at 7 bases. The CDR3 sequence is 16 residues long. Per the germline V gene, CDR1 is SGHTA and CDR2 is FQGNSA. After removal of 7 bases from V and 1 base from J, the junction contained 7 bases not matched to a gene. CDR3 nucleotides: TGTGCCAGCATCCTAGGGGGCGTTTCTGGGGCCAACGTCCTGACTTTC. It specifies CASILGGVSGANVLTF.

This chain uses TRBV18 with TRBJ2-5; TRBD1 matches at 12 bases. With 0 bases clipped from V and 5 bases from J, the junction kept 7 bases outside the gene matches. CDR3 length equals 17 residues. The germline V gene has CDR1 KGHSH and CDR2 LQKENI. CDR3 amino acids: CASSPPKGQGARETQYF. DNA for the CDR3: TGTGCCAGCTCACCACCAAAGGGACAGGGGGCTCGGGAGACCCAGTACTTC.

The chain joins TRBV6-1 to TRBJ1-5, with 8 positions matching TRBD1. This CDR3 is 17 amino acids long. Germline V lookup: CDR1 MNHNS, CDR2 SASEGT. V trimming: 1 base; J trimming: 6 bases; junction bases outside the gene matches: 11. The CDR3: CASSEGWRQGASQPQHF. In DNA form, the CDR3 reads TGTGCCAGCAGTGAAGGGTGGCGGCAGGGGGCGAGTCAGCCCCAGCATTTT.

J is TRBJ1-4 and V is TRBV18; 9 bases map to TRBD1. After removal of 2 bases from V and 8 bases from J, the junction contained 9 bases not matched to a gene. The CDR3 runs to 16 residues. In germline, CDR1 is KGHSH, CDR2 LQKENI. Here the CDR3 DNA reads TGTGCCAGCTCACCAACAGTCGGGACAGGGCGGGAAAAACTGTTTTTT. Encoded protein: CASSPTVGTGREKLFF.

The J gene is TRBJ1-6, the V gene TRBV28; TRBD1 matches at 8 bases. V dropped 4 bases and J dropped 4; count of bases not matched to a gene: 9. Germline values: CDR1 MDHEN, CDR2 SYDVKM. CDR3 length equals 17 residues. The CDR3 bases are TGTGCCAGCAGTTCCATGAGGACAGGGAAATATAATTCACCCCTCCACTTT. Protein product: CASSSMRTGKYNSPLHF.

The chain combines TRBV7-9 with TRBJ2-2; the D gene is possibly TRBD2 (7 bases). Germline-derived CDR1 and CDR2 are SEHNR and FQNEAQ (reference sequence). This CDR3 region has 14 residues. V was cut by 5 bases and J by 5 bases, with 12 bases left in between. The CDR3 region has the DNA TGTGCCAGCAGCCCGGGGGGCGGTACCGGGGAGCTGTTTTTT. Encoded protein: CASSPGGGTGELFF. Looking up the rest from reference TRBV7-9 and TRBJ2-2 gives the full variable domain: DTGVSQNPRHKITKRGQNVTFRCDPISEHNRLYWYRQTLGQGPEFLTYFQNEAQLEKSRLLSDRFSAERPKGSFSTLEIQRTEQGDSAMYLCASSPGGGTGELFFGEGSRLTVL.

V gene TRBV5-1 combines with J gene TRBJ2-3; 15 positions agree with TRBD2. Germline V gene lookup returns CDR1 SGHRS and CDR2 YFSETQ. The CDR3 has 19 amino acids. V dropped 6 bases and J dropped 2; count of bases not matched to a gene: 13. CDR3 bases: TGCGCCAGCAATTCTGGACTAGCGGGAGGGAGGGCATCCACAGATACGCAGTATTTT. It codes for CASNSGLAGGRASTDTQYF.

The chain has TRBV11-2 and TRBJ2-7, with a tentative D call TRBD2 (5 bases). Germline V gives CDR1 SGHAT, CDR2 FQNNGV. The germline V and J ends were trimmed by 3 bases and 5 bases, with 17 bases remaining between them. CDR3 length: 15 amino acids. The CDR3 DNA reads as TGTGCCAGCAGCTTCCTTAAAGGGAGCCTAAACGAGCAGTACTTC. Protein sequence: CASSFLKGSLNEQYF. The full variable domain, with the rest looked up from reference TRBV11-2 and TRBJ2-7, is EAGVAQSPRYKIIEKRQSVAFWCNPISGHATLYWYQQILGQGPKLLIQFQNNGVVDDSQLPKDRFSAERLKGVDSTLKIQPAKLEDSAVYLCASSFLKGSLNEQYFGPGTRLTVT.

The chain links TRBV5-1 to TRBJ2-4, with 9 positions matching TRBD1. In germline, CDR1 is SGHRS, CDR2 YFSETQ. This CDR3 region has 17 residues. V lost 4 bases to trimming and J lost 2 bases; unmatched junction nucleotides: 10. Here the CDR3 DNA reads TGCGCCAGCAGCGACCCAACAGGGGGCGCTACCAAAAACATTCAGTACTTC. Translation: CASSDPTGGATKNIQYF. Variable domain in full (rest from reference TRBV5-1 and TRBJ2-4): KAGVTQTPRYLIKTRGQQVTLSCSPISGHRSVSWYQQTPGQGLQFLFEYFSETQRNKGNFPGRFSGRQFSNSRSEMNVSTLELGDSALYLCASSDPTGGATKNIQYFGAGTRLSVL.

This clone was found once. The chain carries TRBV28 and TRBJ2-1; 8 nucleotides agree with TRBD2. The V segment lost 6 bases and the J segment 1 base; nucleotides outside the gene matches: 8. From germline, CDR1 is MDHEN and CDR2 SYDVKM. The CDR3 loop spans 16 amino acids. The CDR3 nucleotides are TGTGCCAGCAGCCCGGGGGGGCGGGGGTCCTACAATGAGCAGTTCTTC. It translates to CASSPGGRGSYNEQFF.

This chain connects TRBV6-6 to TRBJ2-1; no firm D call. There are 14 residues in the CDR3. V lost 2 bases and J lost 5, with 10 bases in between. Germline CDR1 MNHNY, CDR2 SVGAGI (reference sequence). In nucleotides, the CDR3 is TGTGCCAGCAGTTACGTCGACAATAACAATGAGCAGTTCTTC. Translating it yields CASSYVDNNNEQFF.

DNA for the CDR3: TGTGCCATCAGTCATCCCGGGGGACCTCAAGAGACCCAGTACTTC. It is translated as CAISHPGGPQETQYF. This chain links TRBV10-3 with TRBJ2-5, with D maybe TRBD2 (6 bases). From germline, CDR1 is ENHRY and CDR2 SYGVKD. CDR3 size: 15 residues. V lost 5 bases, J lost 2 bases, and 15 bases lay in between.

The rearrangement joins TRBV5-1 to TRBJ2-1; D is unclear. The CDR3 spans 12 residues. Trimming removed 3 bases at V and 8 bases at J, with 9 bases between. Germline V lookup: CDR1 SGHRS, CDR2 YFSETQ. The CDR3 sequence: CASSYPPDEQFF. CDR3 sequence (DNA): TGCGCCAGCAGCTACCCTCCGGATGAGCAGTTCTTC.

The chain combines TRBV6-5 with TRBJ2-7; 7 positions match TRBD2. The CDR3 is 13 residues long. CDR1 and CDR2 from the germline V gene are MNHEY and SVGAGI. The V segment lost 6 bases and the J segment 4 bases; nucleotides outside the gene matches: 6. CDR3 loop: CASRGTTSYEQYF. Written as DNA, the CDR3 is TGTGCCAGCAGAGGGACTACTTCGTACGAGCAGTACTTC.

The CDR3 protein is CASSQAGQGYYGYTF. DNA of the CDR3: TGCGCCAGCAGCCAAGCCGGACAGGGGTACTATGGCTACACCTTC. The chain has TRBV4-1 and TRBJ1-2; 9 positions agree with TRBD1. CDR3 length: 15 amino acids. The V segment lost 1 base and the J segment 3 bases; nucleotides outside the gene matches: 3. CDR1 is MGHRA and CDR2 is YSYEKL in the germline V gene.

This clone was found once. The V call is TRBV4-2, the J call TRBJ2-7; 14 nucleotides line up with TRBD2. CDR3 length: 15 residues. Per the germline V gene, CDR1 is LGHNA and CDR2 is YNFKEQ. V was pared by 8 bases and J by 6 bases, with 9 bases of the junction left unmatched. DNA for the CDR3: TGTGCCAGCGGTATGACTAGCGGGGGGGAAGGCGAGCAGTACTTC. Translation gives CASGMTSGGEGEQYF.

This rearrangement joins TRBV18 to TRBJ1-5; a weak D match, TRBD1 (6 bases). Germline V gene data show CDR1 as KGHSH and CDR2 as LQKENI. V was trimmed by 6 bases and J by 5 bases, leaving 17 bases between them. The CDR3 is 15 residues long. CDR3 in amino acids: CASSSTARGDQPQHF. In nucleotides, the CDR3 is TGTGCCAGCTCCTCGACGGCCAGGGGAGATCAGCCCCAGCATTTT.

This clone occurred once. The rearrangement links TRBV7-9 to TRBJ2-1; 10 bases are shared with TRBD1. This CDR3 is built from 14 residues. Germline V lookup: CDR1 SEHNR, CDR2 FQNEAQ (reference sequence). V shed 5 bases and J 6 bases; nucleotides not matched to a gene: 4. The CDR3 loop reads CASSARTGGNEQFF. The CDR3 region has the DNA TGTGCCAGCAGCGCAAGGACAGGGGGCAATGAGCAGTTCTTC.

This clone came up a few times. The chain carries TRBV4-1 and TRBJ1-3; TRBD1 aligns across 7 bases. The CDR3 length is 16 residues. Trimming removed 0 bases from V and 3 bases from J; junction bases left unmatched: 5. Looked up from germline, CDR1 is MGHRA and CDR2 is YSYEKL. Written as DNA, the CDR3 is TGCGCCAGCAGCCAAGAAGGGGGACAGATTGGAAACACCATATATTTT. This gives the protein CASSQEGGQIGNTIYF.